The 18 T cell receptor beta chains listed next were all sequenced from one sample in a study of long-term antiretroviral therapy in people with HIV. The assay, immunoSEQ v3.0, was run at survey level. Sequencing was performed with immunoSEQ multiplex PCR; in TCRdb, only in-frame clones are kept and a portion is missing. Of about 24,000 clones in the sample, around 80% were seen once. This specimen was unsorted PBMCs, taken around 4.5 years after starting antiretroviral therapy. The receptors here all came from a man aged 30 to 45 with HIV.

The V call is TRBV4-1, the J call TRBJ2-7; D is uncertain. V lost 5 bases and J 1 base, leaving 18 bases between the germline ends. Germline loops: CDR1 MGHRA, CDR2 YSYEKL. The CDR3 is 16 residues long. DNA of the CDR3: TGCGCCAGCAGCGCTACCTGGGCTTCTCCTTCCTACGAGCAGTACTTC. Translated, it gives CASSATWASPSYEQYF.

This clone came up once. The chain is built from TRBV30 and TRBJ1-1, with D possibly being TRBD1 (5 bases). From germline, CDR1 is GTSNPN and CDR2 SVGIG (reference sequence). The ends were cut back, 2 bases at V and 1 base at J, with 8 bases in the middle. CDR3 size: 13 residues. The CDR3 DNA is TGTGCCTGGAGTAACACAGGGAACACTGAAGCTTTCTTT. Protein sequence: CAWSNTGNTEAFF.

As DNA, the CDR3 is TGTGCCAGCAGTCCTCCTGGGGGGCTTAACGAAAAACTGTTTTTT. As protein: CASSPPGGLNEKLFF. V usage is TRBV28 and J usage is TRBJ1-4; perhaps TRBD1 as D (6 bases). The CDR3 runs 15 residues. Germline V gene data show CDR1 as MDHEN and CDR2 as SYDVKM. V lost 5 bases and J 8 bases, leaving 18 bases between the germline ends.

J is TRBJ2-1 and V is TRBV15; the D call may be TRBD1 or TRBD2 (5 bases each). In germline, CDR1 is LNHNV, CDR2 YYDKDF (reference sequence). V lost 8 bases to trimming and J lost 0 bases, with 11 bases between them. The CDR3 spans 14 residues. The DNA of the CDR3 is TGTGCCACCCATCAGGGACCCTCCTACAATGAGCAGTTCTTC. Translation gives CATHQGPSYNEQFF.

This clone was found a few times. The chain links TRBV5-1 to TRBJ2-1; tentatively, D is TRBD1 (6 bases). Germline CDR1 and CDR2: SGHRS and YFSETQ. This CDR3 has 13 amino acids. V gave up 4 bases and J gave up 6 bases, with 11 bases separating them. The CDR3 DNA is TGCGCCAGCAGCAGAGACAGGACCAATGAGCAGTTCTTC. Protein sequence: CASSRDRTNEQFF. Supplemented by reference TRBV5-1 and TRBJ2-1, the full variable domain reads KAGVTQTPRYLIKTRGQQVTLSCSPISGHRSVSWYQQTPGQGLQFLFEYFSETQRNKGNFPGRFSGRQFSNSRSEMNVSTLELGDSALYLCASSRDRTNEQFFGPGTRLTVL.

The gene calls are TRBV19 and TRBJ2-3, with TRBD2 as a possible D gene (5 bases). The CDR3 length is 13 residues. Germline V gives CDR1 LNHDA, CDR2 SQIVND (reference sequence). V lost 6 bases to trimming and J lost 1 base, with 8 bases between them. DNA for the CDR3: TGTGCCAGTAGGGATAGCGGCACAGATACGCAGTATTTT. Its translation is CASRDSGTDTQYF.

The chain couples TRBV9 to TRBJ2-7; 7 bases are shared with TRBD1. V shed 0 bases and J 3 bases; nucleotides not matched to a gene: 6. This CDR3 is 15 amino acids long. Per the germline V gene, CDR1 is SGDLS and CDR2 is YYNGEE. The chain's CDR3 is CASSVAGTEDYEQYF. DNA of the CDR3: TGTGCCAGCAGCGTAGCCGGGACAGAGGACTACGAGCAGTACTTC.

This clone was observed a handful of times. This rearrangement joins TRBV7-3 to TRBJ2-6, with no clear D. V was shortened by 5 bases and J by 0 bases, with 8 bases between the two germline ends. The CDR3 loop spans 15 amino acids. Germline CDR1 and CDR2: SGHTA and FQGTGA. CDR3 nucleotide sequence: TGTGCCAGCAGCCCTCAGAGCTCTGGGGCCAACGTCCTGACTTTC. Translation: CASSPQSSGANVLTF.

This clone was seen once. CDR3 in DNA: TGTGCCCTCTCCTCCGGACCCCCGAATGAGCAGTTCTTC. It encodes CALSSGPPNEQFF. The chain joins TRBV10-3 to TRBJ2-1; D not resolved. Trimming took off 11 bases at V and 7 bases at J, with 18 bases between the two ends. This CDR3 region has 13 residues. Germline loops: CDR1 ENHRY, CDR2 SYGVKD.

This clone occurred once. V gene TRBV28 combines with J gene TRBJ1-1, with TRBD1 matching 8 bases. V shed 6 bases, J shed 3 bases, and the junction held 3 bases outside the gene matches. The CDR3 contains 13 residues. Per the germline V gene, CDR1 is MDHEN and CDR2 is SYDVKM. Here the CDR3 DNA reads TGTGCCAGCAGGGGACAGGCGTACACTGAAGCTTTCTTT. Protein: CASRGQAYTEAFF.

The rearrangement joins TRBV7-9 to TRBJ2-1; no definite D call. Germline V gene sequence: CDR1 SEHNR, CDR2 FQNEAQ (reference sequence). This CDR3 contains 13 residues. V was shortened by 4 bases and J by 4 bases, with 8 bases between the two germline ends. This chain's CDR3 is CASSSVNYNEQFF. In DNA form, the CDR3 reads TGTGCCAGCAGCTCAGTGAATTACAATGAGCAGTTCTTC. The whole variable domain, filled in from reference TRBV7-9 and TRBJ2-1, reads DTGVSQNPRHKITKRGQNVTFRCDPISEHNRLYWYRQTLGQGPEFLTYFQNEAQLEKSRLLSDRFSAERPKGSFSTLEIQRTEQGDSAMYLCASSSVNYNEQFFGPGTRLTVL.

The genes are TRBV13 and TRBJ2-7, with D perhaps TRBD2 (6 bases). Germline CDR1 is PRHDT and CDR2 is FYEKMQ (reference sequence). The CDR3 has 13 amino acids. V was trimmed by 1 base and J by 5 bases, leaving 9 bases between them. The CDR3 is CASSLAGEDEQYF. The CDR3 DNA reads as TGTGCCAGCAGCTTAGCGGGGGAAGACGAGCAGTACTTC.

The V and J genes are TRBV6-5 and TRBJ2-7; D perhaps matches TRBD1 (6 bases). The CDR3 is made up of 14 amino acids. V dropped 0 bases and J dropped 3 bases, with 9 bases sitting between them. CDR1 MNHEY and CDR2 SVGAGI come from the germline V gene. The CDR3 DNA reads as TGTGCCAGCAGTTACTCGAAACAGGGCTACGAGCAGTACTTC. Amino acid sequence: CASSYSKQGYEQYF.

The chain has TRBV19 and TRBJ2-3; either TRBD1 or TRBD2 may fit D (5 bases each). V was pared by 4 bases and J by 1 base, with 15 bases between. The germline gives CDR1 LNHDA, CDR2 SQIVND (reference sequence). The CDR3 totals 16 residues. The CDR3 bases are TGTGCCAGTAGTAACGGGCCAGGGAGTCGCACAGATACGCAGTATTTT. Protein product: CASSNGPGSRTDTQYF.

The chain has TRBV27 and TRBJ2-7, with 11 bases lining up with TRBD2. The CDR3 has 16 amino acids. Germline CDR1 reads MNHEY; CDR2 reads SMNVEV (reference sequence). V lost 4 bases to trimming and J lost 4 bases; unmatched junction nucleotides: 9. The CDR3 coding sequence is TGTGCCAGCAGTTCTCTCGCTAGCGGGGGGCCTTACGAGCAGTACTTC. It specifies CASSSLASGGPYEQYF.

This chain connects TRBV7-2 to TRBJ2-5, with D perhaps being TRBD1 or TRBD2 (5 bases each). Trimming stripped 1 base from V and 7 bases from J, with 16 bases between. This CDR3 is built from 15 residues. The germline gives CDR1 SGHTA, CDR2 FQGNSA. CDR3: CASSLEGGQGMTQYF. The CDR3 DNA reads as TGTGCCAGCAGCTTAGAGGGCGGGCAGGGCATGACCCAGTACTTC.

The chain couples TRBV10-3 to TRBJ1-5; D perhaps matches TRBD1 (5 bases). The CDR3 runs 16 residues. Trimming pared 3 bases from V and 1 base from J, leaving 13 bases between. Per the germline V gene, CDR1 is ENHRY and CDR2 is SYGVKD. The DNA for the CDR3 is TGTGCCATCAGTGACTCCCCGGGGGAGAGCAATCAGCCCCAGCATTTT. Translating it yields CAISDSPGESNQPQHF.

V usage is TRBV7-2 and J usage is TRBJ2-1; D is perhaps TRBD2 (6 bases). V gave up 4 bases and J gave up 6 bases, with 13 bases separating them. The germline V gene has CDR1 SGHTA and CDR2 FQGNSA. The CDR3 is 14 residues long. In DNA, the CDR3 is TGTGCCAGCAGCTCACAGCGGGTGGGCAATGAGCAGTTCTTC. It is translated as CASSSQRVGNEQFF.